This entry lists 16 T cell receptor beta chains sequenced from one sample in a study of Ad26.COV2.S vaccination and SARS-CoV-2 variants. Using immunoSEQ multiplex PCR, the repertoire was profiled, and TCRdb retains in-frame clones only, with some absent. The sample has about 680,000 clones; roughly 90% are singletons. As for treatment: roughly 20 received Ad26.COV2.S at low or high dose, single or two shots; 5 received placebo; per-sample allocation not given. On day 63 after the first injection, vaccine and placebo recipients gave samples. The material sequenced was peripheral blood, taken in a trial of Ad26.COV2.S vaccine versus placebo. The receptors stem from a person aged 18 to 59 who received the Ad26.COV2.S COVID-19 vaccine or a placebo.

The V and J genes are TRBV6-5 and TRBJ1-1; TRBD1 is a possible D gene (6 bases). The V gene's germline CDR1 is MNHEY and CDR2 SVGAGI. Trimming removed 10 bases from V and 3 bases from J, with 12 bases in between. The CDR3 contains 12 residues. CDR3: CAIGGPYTEAFF. CDR3 DNA: TGTGCCATCGGGGGGCCGTACACTGAAGCTTTCTTT.

The gene calls are TRBV27 and TRBJ1-2, with no clear D. This CDR3 region has 15 residues. Per germline, CDR1 MNHEY and CDR2 SMNVEV (reference sequence). The V gene lost 2 bases and the J gene lost 0 bases, with 10 bases spanning the gap. CDR3 in amino acids: CASSLMGSPNYGYTF. Here the CDR3 DNA reads TGTGCCAGCAGTTTAATGGGGTCGCCTAACTATGGCTACACCTTC.

The rearrangement joins TRBV24-1 to TRBJ2-5, with 8 bases that match TRBD1. From germline, CDR1 is KGHDR and CDR2 SFDVKD. The CDR3 spans 15 residues. V trimming: 6 bases; J trimming: 4 bases; junction bases outside the gene matches: 9. In nucleotides, the CDR3 is TGTGCCACCAGTCGGACAGGGTTACAGGTAGAGACCCAGTACTTC. Its protein is CATSRTGLQVETQYF.

This sequence joins TRBV4-3 and TRBJ2-3; the match to TRBD2 covers 11 bases. The CDR3 length is 16 residues. The V gene's germline CDR1 is LGHNA and CDR2 YSLEER. Trimming removed 0 bases from V and 4 bases from J; junction bases left unmatched: 3. The CDR3 region is CASSQDRSGGADTQYF. DNA for the CDR3: TGCGCCAGCAGCCAAGATCGTAGCGGGGGGGCAGATACGCAGTATTTT.

The gene calls are TRBV5-1 and TRBJ2-2; tentative D call: TRBD1 (5 bases). This CDR3 has 13 residues. With 2 bases removed from V and 7 bases from J, the gap between germline ends came to 9 bases. The germline gives CDR1 SGHRS, CDR2 YFSETQ. CDR3 protein: CASSLGVGGELFF. CDR3 sequence (DNA): TGCGCCAGCAGCTTAGGGGTTGGCGGGGAGCTGTTTTTT. The full variable domain, completed using reference TRBV5-1 and TRBJ2-2, is KAGVTQTPRYLIKTRGQQVTLSCSPISGHRSVSWYQQTPGQGLQFLFEYFSETQRNKGNFPGRFSGRQFSNSRSEMNVSTLELGDSALYLCASSLGVGGELFFGEGSRLTVL.

This clone was seen just once. The CDR3 bases are TGCGCCAGCAGAGTTTCCCTAGCGGGAGCGGGGGAGCTGTTTTTT. Protein sequence: CASRVSLAGAGELFF. This chain uses TRBV5-1 with TRBJ2-2; 10 bases are a match to TRBD2. V gave up 5 bases and J gave up 8 bases; unmatched junction bases: 9. This CDR3 has 15 residues. The V gene's germline CDR1 is SGHRS and CDR2 YFSETQ.

The chain recombines TRBV6-5 with TRBJ2-7; tentatively, D is TRBD2 (5 bases). The germline V and J ends were trimmed by 6 bases and 6 bases, with 12 bases remaining between them. In germline, CDR1 is MNHEY, CDR2 SVGAGI. This CDR3 region has 12 residues. Here the CDR3 DNA reads TGTGCCAGCAGCCCGGGGAGAGGCGAGCAGTACTTC. It specifies CASSPGRGEQYF.

The chain joins TRBV12-2 to TRBJ2-1. TRBV12-2 constitutes a pseudogene. This CDR3 has 13 residues. DNA for the CDR3: TGTGCAAGTCGCATTAACATTAGTAATGAGCAGTTCTTC. As protein: CASRINISNEQFF.

This clone was seen just once. The CDR3, as DNA: TGTGCCAGCAGGCCCCAGGGTGTCTCCTACGAGCAGTACTTC. This gives the protein CASRPQGVSYEQYF. The chain is built from TRBV7-9 and TRBJ2-7; a weak D match, TRBD1 (5 bases). Deletions cut 6 bases from V and 0 bases from J, with 12 bases between. The CDR3 spans 14 residues. From germline, CDR1 is SEHNR and CDR2 FQNEAQ (reference sequence).

The chain is built from TRBV19 and TRBJ1-5; D possibly corresponds to TRBD1 (5 bases). CDR1 and CDR2 from the germline V gene are LNHDA and SQIVND (reference sequence). Trimming removed 3 bases from V and 11 bases from J, with 35 bases in between. This CDR3 comprises 20 residues. CDR3 coding DNA: TGTGCCAGTAGTATGGGTGTGCAGCCAGGGCCCCGTTTCGCAATCATAGCCCAGCATTTT. This codes for CASSMGVQPGPRFAIIAQHF.

This chain connects TRBV24-1 to TRBJ2-5, with a possible D match to TRBD1 (5 bases). The CDR3 consists of 14 residues. The germline V and J ends were trimmed by 2 bases and 5 bases, with 11 bases remaining between them. Germline loops: CDR1 KGHDR, CDR2 SFDVKD. This chain's CDR3 is CATSDSGSRETQYF. CDR3 DNA: TGTGCCACCAGTGATTCAGGGTCGCGGGAGACCCAGTACTTC.

V and J are TRBV10-3 and TRBJ2-7, with D possibly being TRBD1 (6 bases). V lost 4 bases to trimming and J lost 3 bases, with 10 bases between them. This CDR3 spans 13 amino acids. Germline V lookup: CDR1 ENHRY, CDR2 SYGVKD. DNA of the CDR3: TGTGCCATCAGTGGTCGAGGGGGCTACGAGCAGTACTTC. Its protein product is CAISGRGGYEQYF.

This clone occurred once. V and J are TRBV7-2 and TRBJ2-2; D uncertain. The CDR3 is 14 amino acids. CDR1 is SGHTA and CDR2 is FQGNSA in the germline V gene. With 2 bases removed from V and 4 bases from J, the gap between germline ends came to 8 bases. As DNA, the CDR3 is TGTGCCAGCAGCTTACGCCAAGCCACCGGGGAGCTGTTTTTT. The encoded protein is CASSLRQATGELFF.

V and J are TRBV6-1 and TRBJ1-3; possible D gene TRBD1, 5 bases. CDR3 length: 15 amino acids. Germline-derived CDR1 and CDR2 are MNHNS and SASEGT. Deletions cut 2 bases from V and 2 bases from J, with 10 bases between. The CDR3 region has the DNA TGTGCCAGCAGTGAACAAGGGGCGGCTGGAAACACCATATATTTT. Protein: CASSEQGAAGNTIYF.

Regarding this clone: One end of the junction varies from germline; a read error may be responsible. The rearrangement joins TRBV5-1 to TRBJ1-4; maybe TRBD1 (5 bases). The germline CDR1 and CDR2 sequences are SGHRS and YFSETQ. This CDR3 region has 15 residues. CDR3 protein: CASTLEGRENEKLFF. The CDR3 DNA sequence: TGCGCCAGCACCTTGGAGGGGAGGGAAAATGAAAAACTGTTTTTT.

The chain uses TRBV7-9 and TRBJ2-7, with a tentative D call TRBD1 (5 bases). Trimming shortened V by 5 bases and J by 3 bases, and 8 bases separated the two germline ends. Germline V gene sequence: CDR1 SEHNR, CDR2 FQNEAQ (reference sequence). This CDR3 spans 12 amino acids. The CDR3 region is CASSPDNYEQYF. The CDR3 DNA sequence: TGTGCCAGCAGCCCGGACAACTACGAGCAGTACTTC.